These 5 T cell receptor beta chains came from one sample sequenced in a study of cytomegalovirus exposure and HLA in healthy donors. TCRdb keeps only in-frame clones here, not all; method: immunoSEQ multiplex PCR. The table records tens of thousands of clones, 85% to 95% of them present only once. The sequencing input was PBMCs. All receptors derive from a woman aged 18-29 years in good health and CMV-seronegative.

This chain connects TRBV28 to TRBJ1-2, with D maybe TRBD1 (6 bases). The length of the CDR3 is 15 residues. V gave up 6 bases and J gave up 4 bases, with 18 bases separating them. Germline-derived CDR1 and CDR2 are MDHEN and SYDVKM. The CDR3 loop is CASSSRGEWPYGYTF. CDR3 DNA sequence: TGTGCCAGCAGCTCCAGGGGCGAGTGGCCCTATGGCTACACCTTC.

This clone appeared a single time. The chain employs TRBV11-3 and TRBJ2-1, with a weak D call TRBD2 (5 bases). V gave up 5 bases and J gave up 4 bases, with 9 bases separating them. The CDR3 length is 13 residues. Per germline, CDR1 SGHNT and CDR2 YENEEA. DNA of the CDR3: TGTGCCAGCAGCCAAGAGCGGTACAATGAGCAGTTCTTC. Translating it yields CASSQERYNEQFF.

The CDR3 DNA is TGTGCCAGTAGTATTGTGGGCAGGTCCCCCTATGGCTACACCTTC. The encoded protein is CASSIVGRSPYGYTF. The chain carries TRBV19 and TRBJ1-2; no reliable D call. Germline assignment: CDR1 LNHDA and CDR2 SQIVND (reference sequence). V gave up 3 bases and J gave up 4 bases, with 15 bases separating them. This CDR3 is built from 15 residues.

The chain's CDR3 is CASRQGSNEKLFF. The CDR3 DNA is TGCGCCAGTAGACAGGGATCGAATGAAAAACTGTTTTTT. This chain links TRBV5-1 with TRBJ1-4; 7 nucleotides match TRBD1. The germline V gene has CDR1 SGHRS and CDR2 YFSETQ. Trimming cost V 8 bases and J 5 bases; bases outside gene matches: 6. The CDR3 is 13 amino acids.

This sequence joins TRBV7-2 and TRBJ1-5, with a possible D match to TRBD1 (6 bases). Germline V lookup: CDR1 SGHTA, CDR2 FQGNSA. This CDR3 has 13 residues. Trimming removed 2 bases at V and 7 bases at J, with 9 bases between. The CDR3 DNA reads TGTGCCAGCAGCTTACAGGGGTCACAGCCCCAGCATTTT. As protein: CASSLQGSQPQHF.